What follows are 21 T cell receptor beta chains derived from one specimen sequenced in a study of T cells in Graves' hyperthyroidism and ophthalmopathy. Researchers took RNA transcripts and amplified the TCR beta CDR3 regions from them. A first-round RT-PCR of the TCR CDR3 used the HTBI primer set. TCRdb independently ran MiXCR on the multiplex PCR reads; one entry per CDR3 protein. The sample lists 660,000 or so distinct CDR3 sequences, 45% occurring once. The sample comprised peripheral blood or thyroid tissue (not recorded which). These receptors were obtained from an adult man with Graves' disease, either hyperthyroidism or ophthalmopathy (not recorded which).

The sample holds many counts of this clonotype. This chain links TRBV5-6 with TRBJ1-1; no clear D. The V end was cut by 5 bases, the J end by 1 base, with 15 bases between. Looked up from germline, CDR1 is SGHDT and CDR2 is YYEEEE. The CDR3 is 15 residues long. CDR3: CASSRFAGGNTEAFF. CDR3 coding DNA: TGTGCCAGCAGTAGATTCGCGGGCGGGAACACTGAAGCTTTCTTT.

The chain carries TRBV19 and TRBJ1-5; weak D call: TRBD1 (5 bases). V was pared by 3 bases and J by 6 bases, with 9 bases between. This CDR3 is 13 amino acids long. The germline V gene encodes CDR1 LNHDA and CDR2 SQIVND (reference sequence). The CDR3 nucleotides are TGTGCCAGTAGTATTGGGGGTTTTCAGCCCCAGCATTTT. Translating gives CASSIGGFQPQHF.

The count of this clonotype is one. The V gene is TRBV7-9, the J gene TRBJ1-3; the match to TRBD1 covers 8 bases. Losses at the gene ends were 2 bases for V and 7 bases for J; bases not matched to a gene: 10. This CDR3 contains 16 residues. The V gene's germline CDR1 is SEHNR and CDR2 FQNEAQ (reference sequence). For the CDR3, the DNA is TGTGCCAGCAGCTTAAGTGGGGCAGGGGGCCTGAACACCATATATTTT. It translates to CASSLSGAGGLNTIYF.

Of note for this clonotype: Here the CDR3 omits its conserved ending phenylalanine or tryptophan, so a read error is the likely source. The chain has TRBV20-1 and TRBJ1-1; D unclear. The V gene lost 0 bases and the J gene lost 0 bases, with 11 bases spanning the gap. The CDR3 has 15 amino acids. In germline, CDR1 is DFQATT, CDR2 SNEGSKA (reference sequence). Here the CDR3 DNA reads TGCAGTGCTAGAGATCCGGAACGGCTGAACACTGAAGCTTTCCTT. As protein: CSARDPERLNTEAFL.

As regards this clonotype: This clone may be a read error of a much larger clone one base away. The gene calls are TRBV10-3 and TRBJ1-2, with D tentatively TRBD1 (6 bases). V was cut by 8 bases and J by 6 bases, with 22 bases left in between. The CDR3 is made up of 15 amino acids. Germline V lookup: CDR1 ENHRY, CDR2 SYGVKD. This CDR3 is CAIHPRGRGDDGYTF. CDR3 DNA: TGTGCCATCCATCCCCGCGGCAGGGGCGACGATGGCTACACCTTC.

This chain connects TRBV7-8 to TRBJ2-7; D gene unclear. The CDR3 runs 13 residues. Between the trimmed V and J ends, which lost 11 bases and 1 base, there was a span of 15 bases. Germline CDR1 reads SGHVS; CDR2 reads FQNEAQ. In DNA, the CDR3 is TGTGCCGCCTCCCTTGGGTGGTCCTACGAGCAGTACTTC. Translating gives CAASLGWSYEQYF.

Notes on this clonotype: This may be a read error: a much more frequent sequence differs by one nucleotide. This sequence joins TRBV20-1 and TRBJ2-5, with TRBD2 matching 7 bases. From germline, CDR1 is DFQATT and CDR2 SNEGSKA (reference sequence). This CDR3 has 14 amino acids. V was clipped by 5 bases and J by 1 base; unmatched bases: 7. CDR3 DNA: TGCAGTGCTGGGGGGGACGTCAGCCAAGAGACCCAGTACTTC. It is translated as CSAGGDVSQETQYF.

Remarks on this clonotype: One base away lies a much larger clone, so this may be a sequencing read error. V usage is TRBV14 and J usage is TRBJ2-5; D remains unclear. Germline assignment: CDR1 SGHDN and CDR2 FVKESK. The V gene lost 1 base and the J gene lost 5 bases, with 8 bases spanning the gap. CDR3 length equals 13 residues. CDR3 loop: CASSQALGETQYF. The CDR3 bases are TGTGCCAGCAGCCAAGCCCTCGGGGAGACCCAGTACTTC. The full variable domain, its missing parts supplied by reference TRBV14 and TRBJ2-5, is EAGVTQFPSHSVIEKGQTVTLRCDPISGHDNLYWYRRVMGKEIKFLLHFVKESKQDESGMPNNRFLAERTGGTYSTLKVQPAELEDSGVYFCASSQALGETQYFGPGTRLLVL.

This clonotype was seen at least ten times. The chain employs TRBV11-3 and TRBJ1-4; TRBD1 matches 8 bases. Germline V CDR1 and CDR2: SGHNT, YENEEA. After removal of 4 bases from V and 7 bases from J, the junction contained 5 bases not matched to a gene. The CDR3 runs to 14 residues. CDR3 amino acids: CASSSDRVGEKLFF. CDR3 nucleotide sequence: TGTGCCAGCAGCTCGGACAGGGTGGGTGAAAAACTGTTTTTT.

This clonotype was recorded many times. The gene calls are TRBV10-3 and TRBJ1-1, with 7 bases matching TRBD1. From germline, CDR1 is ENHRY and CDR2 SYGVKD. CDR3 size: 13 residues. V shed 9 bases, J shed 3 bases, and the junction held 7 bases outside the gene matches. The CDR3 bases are TGTGCCATGAACAGGGGTGTGGACACTGAAGCTTTCTTT. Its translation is CAMNRGVDTEAFF.

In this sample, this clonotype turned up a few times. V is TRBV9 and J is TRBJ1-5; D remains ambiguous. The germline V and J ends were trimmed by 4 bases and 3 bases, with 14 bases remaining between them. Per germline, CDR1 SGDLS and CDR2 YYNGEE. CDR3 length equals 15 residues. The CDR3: CASSPPGASNQPQHF. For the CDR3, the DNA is TGTGCCAGCAGCCCACCGGGAGCCTCCAATCAGCCCCAGCATTTT.

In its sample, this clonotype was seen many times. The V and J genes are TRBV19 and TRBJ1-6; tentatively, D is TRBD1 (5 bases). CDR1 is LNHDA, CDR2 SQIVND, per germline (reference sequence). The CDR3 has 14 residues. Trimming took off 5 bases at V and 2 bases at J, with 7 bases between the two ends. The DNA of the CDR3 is TGTGCCAGTAGTGACAGCCCCTATAATTCACCCCTCCACTTT. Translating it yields CASSDSPYNSPLHF.

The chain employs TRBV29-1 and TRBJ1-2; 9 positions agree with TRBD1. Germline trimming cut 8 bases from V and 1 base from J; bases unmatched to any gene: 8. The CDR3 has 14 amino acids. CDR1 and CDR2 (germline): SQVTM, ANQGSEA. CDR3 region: CSLVQGAVNYGYTF. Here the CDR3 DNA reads TGCAGCTTGGTACAGGGGGCCGTTAACTATGGCTACACCTTC.

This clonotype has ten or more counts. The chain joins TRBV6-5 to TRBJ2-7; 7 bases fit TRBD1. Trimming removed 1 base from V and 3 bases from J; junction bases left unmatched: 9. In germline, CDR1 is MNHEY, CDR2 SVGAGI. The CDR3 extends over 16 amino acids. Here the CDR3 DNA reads TGTGCCAGCAGTTACTTTGAGGGGGCGCCCCACTACGAGCAGTACTTC. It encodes CASSYFEGAPHYEQYF.

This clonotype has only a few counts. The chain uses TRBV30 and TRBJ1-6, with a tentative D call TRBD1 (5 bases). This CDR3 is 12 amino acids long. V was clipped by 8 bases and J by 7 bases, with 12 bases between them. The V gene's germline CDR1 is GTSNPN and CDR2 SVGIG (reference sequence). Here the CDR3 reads CARRDFNSPLHF. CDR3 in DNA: TGTGCCCGCAGGGACTTCAATTCACCCCTCCACTTT.

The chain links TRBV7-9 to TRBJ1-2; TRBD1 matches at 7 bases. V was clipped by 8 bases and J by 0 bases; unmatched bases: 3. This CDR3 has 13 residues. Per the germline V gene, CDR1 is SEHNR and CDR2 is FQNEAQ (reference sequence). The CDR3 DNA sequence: TGTGCCAGCCAAGGGGGCACTAACTATGGCTACACCTTC. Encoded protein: CASQGGTNYGYTF. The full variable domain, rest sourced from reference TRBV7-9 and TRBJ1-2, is DTGVSQNPRHKITKRGQNVTFRCDPISEHNRLYWYRQTLGQGPEFLTYFQNEAQLEKSRLLSDRFSAERPKGSFSTLEIQRTEQGDSAMYLCASQGGTNYGYTFGSGTRLTVV.

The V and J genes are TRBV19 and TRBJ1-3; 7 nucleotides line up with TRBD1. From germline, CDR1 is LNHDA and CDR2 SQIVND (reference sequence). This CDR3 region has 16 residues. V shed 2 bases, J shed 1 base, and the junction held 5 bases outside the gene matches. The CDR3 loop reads CASSISTGVSGNTIYF. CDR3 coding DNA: TGTGCCAGTAGTATATCAACAGGGGTTTCTGGAAACACCATATATTTT.

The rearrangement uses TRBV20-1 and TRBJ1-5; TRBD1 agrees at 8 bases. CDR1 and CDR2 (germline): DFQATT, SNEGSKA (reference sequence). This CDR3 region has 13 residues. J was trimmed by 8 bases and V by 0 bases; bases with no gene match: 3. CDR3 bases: TGCAGTGCTAGAGACCCAGGGGGCGAGCCCCAGCATTTT. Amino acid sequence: CSARDPGGEPQHF.

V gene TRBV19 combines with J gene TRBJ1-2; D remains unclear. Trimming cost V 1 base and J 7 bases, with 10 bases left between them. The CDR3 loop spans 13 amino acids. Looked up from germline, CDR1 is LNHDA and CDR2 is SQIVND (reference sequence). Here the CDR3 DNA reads TGTGCCAGTAGTATAGTAGTAGGGAGTGGCTACACCTTC. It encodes CASSIVVGSGYTF.

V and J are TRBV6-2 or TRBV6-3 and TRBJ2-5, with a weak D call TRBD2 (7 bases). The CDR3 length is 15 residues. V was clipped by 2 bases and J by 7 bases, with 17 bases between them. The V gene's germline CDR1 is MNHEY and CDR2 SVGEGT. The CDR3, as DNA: TGTGCCAGCAGTTACGAGGGGGGGCGAGGGGGGACCCAGTACTTC. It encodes CASSYEGGRGGTQYF.

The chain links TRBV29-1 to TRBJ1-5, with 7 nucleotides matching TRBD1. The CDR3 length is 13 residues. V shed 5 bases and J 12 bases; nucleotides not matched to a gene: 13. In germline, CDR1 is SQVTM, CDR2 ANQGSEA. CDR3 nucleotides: TGCAGCGTTCAACAGGGGATGGGGACAGACCAGCATTTT. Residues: CSVQQGMGTDQHF.